These T cell receptor beta chains were read from a single sample in a study of cytomegalovirus exposure and HLA in healthy donors. Produced via immunoSEQ multiplex PCR; TCRdb's table is partial and in-frame only. The sample has 120,000 or so clones; over 85% are singletons. Specimen: PBMCs. The receptors originated from a woman aged 18-29 years in good health and CMV-seronegative. Both conserved end residues are part of each CDR3. Fields, in order: V gene, J gene, CDR3 protein.

V: TRBV19
J: TRBJ1-5
CDR3: CASIGTGYGNQPQHF

V: TRBV30
J: TRBJ2-5
CDR3: CAWSVISGFQETQYF

V: TRBV6-1
J: TRBJ1-2
CDR3: CASRTRLGDRGGYTF

V: TRBV5-1
J: TRBJ2-1
CDR3: CASSGAGLSVYNEQFF

V: TRBV19
J: TRBJ1-3
CDR3: CASSSAALALSGNTIYF

V: TRBV4-1
J: TRBJ2-7
CDR3: CASSQSVGTYEQYF

V: TRBV27
J: TRBJ2-1
CDR3: CASSLTRTSGPTGDEQFF

V: TRBV5-1
J: TRBJ1-1
CDR3: CASSFQTEVGTEAFF

V: TRBV6-8
J: TRBJ1-5
CDR3: CASSYSGPLDSSNQPQHF

V: TRBV11-3
J: TRBJ2-3
CDR3: CASSARTSGMTDTQYF

V: TRBV18
J: TRBJ1-2
CDR3: CASSPSEGTNYGYTF

V: TRBV28
J: TRBJ1-2
CDR3: CASSPGTGYYGYTF

V: TRBV28
J: TRBJ1-3
CDR3: CASSVAVSGNTIYF

V: TRBV6-6
J: TRBJ2-5
CDR3: CASSYQTAETQYF

V: TRBV6-6
J: TRBJ1-6
CDR3: CASSKQGGFNSPLHF

V: TRBV5-6
J: TRBJ1-1
CDR3: CASSLGAGPEAFF

V: TRBV7-8
J: TRBJ2-2
CDR3: CASSLGLAGFGELFF

V: TRBV6-5
J: TRBJ1-1
CDR3: CASSRTGNTEAFF

V: TRBV5-1
J: TRBJ2-1
CDR3: CASSLGLASDEQFF

V: TRBV19
J: TRBJ1-5
CDR3: CASSVGRDQPQHF

V: TRBV30
J: TRBJ1-5
CDR3: CAWGASNQPQHF

V: TRBV30
J: TRBJ2-3
CDR3: CAWSRDMRDTQYF

V: TRBV13
J: TRBJ2-3
CDR3: CASGATELADTQYF

V: TRBV19
J: TRBJ2-7
CDR3: CASSMASGNYEQYF

V: TRBV4-2
J: TRBJ1-5
CDR3: CASSPDRGSNQPQHF

V: TRBV4-1
J: TRBJ2-5
CDR3: CASSPRQDHQETQYF

V: TRBV6-1
J: TRBJ2-5
CDR3: CASTGGLKTQYF

V: TRBV27
J: TRBJ1-2
CDR3: CASSLRGGTLYGYTF

V: TRBV5-4
J: TRBJ1-2
CDR3: CASSLVGGTGHGYTF

V: TRBV19
J: TRBJ1-6
CDR3: CASSRTGPLHF

V: TRBV27
J: TRBJ2-7
CDR3: CASRLSRVLLYEQYF

V: TRBV27
J: TRBJ1-1
CDR3: CASSLDRVSTEAFF

V: TRBV5-1
J: TRBJ2-1
CDR3: CASSLGGLAGQGREQFF

V: TRBV7-2
J: TRBJ1-4
CDR3: CASSLSLVDEKLFF

V: TRBV2
J: TRBJ1-5
CDR3: CASSMTGGQPQHF

V: TRBV2
J: TRBJ2-7
CDR3: CASREDSYEQYF

V: TRBV28
J: TRBJ1-2
CDR3: CASRTGGTGVGDGYTF

V: TRBV7-3
J: TRBJ2-5
CDR3: CASSLGQEETQYF

V: TRBV11-2
J: TRBJ1-3
CDR3: CASSAGAYSGNTIYF

V: TRBV30
J: TRBJ2-4
CDR3: CAWSVQVVAKNIQYF

V: TRBV13
J: TRBJ2-2
CDR3: CASSHHSGAGVRASTGELFF

V: TRBV6-1
J: TRBJ2-3
CDR3: CASSGNTRPVYRTDTQYF

V: TRBV19
J: TRBJ2-7
CDR3: CASSPQSGTSIHEQYF

V: TRBV2
J: TRBJ2-2
CDR3: CASISSLSGGAGGELFF

V: TRBV9
J: TRBJ2-5
CDR3: CASSVNSGSGETQYF

V: TRBV19
J: TRBJ2-1
CDR3: CASSPLSGGHYNEQFF

V: TRBV27
J: TRBJ1-4
CDR3: CASSLRRTGYEKLFF

V: TRBV29-1
J: TRBJ2-2
CDR3: CSVPRDTLWTGELFF